This T cell receptor beta chain was captured in a study of T cell responses to AZD1222 COVID-19 vaccine (dated by TCRdb to about 2021). Study-wide context: A total of 230 to 250 trial participants underwent TCR sequencing, of whom about 200 had received two doses of AZD1222 and some 26 had received two doses of the MenACWY control vaccine. Trial participants were enrolled by age into 18-55, 56-69 and 70-plus year subgroups, with 148, 28 and 57 TCR-sequenced participants respectively.

According to the study, the label for this sample's time point signals: about 28 days (+/-7) after the second vaccine dose. AZD1222 recipients whose second dose came at about 4 weeks and those whose second dose came at about 12 weeks were combined into one group, since spike-specific TCR depth and breadth did not differ between the two schedules. The vaccinee samples were drawn from two UK trials, COV001 and COV002, one of which was a single-blind randomized controlled phase 2/3 trial testing AZD1222 (ChAdOx1 nCoV-19) in healthy adults. For TCRbeta chain sequencing, PBMC samples were collected from trial participants at day 0 and at day 28 after the second dose. The CDR3 regions of human TCRbeta chains were analyzed by immunosequencing. As for how the authors treated the data: TCRs in the repertoires were matched against a reference library of SARS-CoV-2-specific TCRs that had been generated with the MIRA antigen-specificity platform. Breadth meant the fraction of unique TCRs that were SARS-CoV-2-associated, whereas depth meant the fraction of total T cells that were SARS-CoV-2-associated. Using the MIRA data, each spike-specific TCR was mapped to the spike region that the TCR reacts to and placed in a CD4 or CD8 class. Log10-transformed breadth and depth values were compared by one-way ANOVA with Sidak's multiple comparisons tests. The clones in this table, taken by TCRdb from immuneACCESS, are in-frame only. Not every clone is retained; where verified, under half of the shortfall comes from an unresolved V gene, and the cause of the rest is unknown. That table supplies the V and J calls and clone size; D and trimming were determined from the DNA. This sample holds 90,000 to 150,000 clones; 86% were observed only once. 3% of the sample lies in the top ten.

Points on this clone: Its antigen is not yet known. Per-nucleotide qualities are absent, and no much larger clonotype sits a single base away.

The CDR3 contains 16 residues, cysteine and phenylalanine counted. The retained sequence is limited to the CDR3, 48 bases, with the frame set at the first base. V ends up 5 bases short and J 5 bases short, with an unmatched junction base count of 8. According to the germline V gene (reference sequence), CDR1 reads SEHNR and CDR2 reads FQNEAQ. Paper-wide results and their limitations: CD4 TCRs associated with the vaccine covered the entire spike protein, and the dominant responses were in regions 160-218 and 743-854. Participants were mostly white British, with more females than males. The authors suggested clonal diversity may have been underestimated. Conclusions about previously exposed vaccinees are limited, since just five or six AZD1222 recipients were seropositive for SARS-CoV-2 at baseline. The 56-69-year group was small, and its depth increase did not reach significance, likely because of low power. Because no day 14 peak-response samples were available, repertoires were characterized only after the peak T cell response. After two AZD1222 doses, spike-specific TCR breadth and depth were significantly higher than at day 0 and than in MenACWY recipients. Reportedly, close to half of the unique spike-specific TCRs recognized epitopes lying outside the regions that are mutated in the B.1.351 and B.1.1.7 variants.

The material was peripheral blood, obtained 28 days after the second AZD1222 dose. This sequence originates from an adult who received the AZD1222 COVID-19 vaccine. The rearrangement joined TRBV7-9 to TRBJ2-2, and 10 bases in between align with TRBD1. Here the CDR3 is given as CASSPRQGARTGELFF. In nucleotide form, the sequence is TGTGCCAGCAGCCCGCGACAGGGGGCACGGACCGGGGAGCTGTTTTTT.